Below, 17 T cell receptor beta chains from the same sample are listed, as sequenced in a study of blood T cell repertoires in COVID-19. Clones were sequenced by immunoSEQ multiplex PCR, and TCRdb holds only the in-frame ones, with some missing. The sample shows tens of thousands of clones, roughly 90% of them seen only once. Sequencing was done on a sample of peripheral blood. These receptors came from a woman aged 45 to 65 with acute or convalescent COVID-19.

The chain couples TRBV28 to TRBJ2-7, with D unresolved. Trimming took 6 bases from V and 2 from J, leaving 14 bases between them. CDR1 is MDHEN, CDR2 SYDVKM, per germline. The CDR3 runs 14 residues. CDR3 DNA: TGTGCCAGCAGGGCCCGAGCGACGCCCTACGAGCAGTACTTC. Translating it yields CASRARATPYEQYF.

This clone was found once. This sequence joins TRBV19 and TRBJ1-1; D perhaps matches TRBD1 (5 bases). V was cut by 3 bases and J by 2 bases, with 19 bases left in between. From germline, CDR1 is LNHDA and CDR2 SQIVND (reference sequence). The CDR3 extends over 17 amino acids. This CDR3 is CASSIGEGRVGNTEAFF. CDR3 DNA sequence: TGTGCCAGTAGTATTGGTGAGGGGAGGGTAGGTAACACTGAAGCTTTCTTT.

This chain links TRBV2 with TRBJ1-1; 7 bases agree with TRBD1. The CDR3 spans 12 residues. Per the germline V gene, CDR1 is SNHLY and CDR2 is FYNNEI. The junction had 6 bases not matched to a gene; V was cut back by 10 bases and J by 4 bases. The CDR3: CATRGGFTEAFF. The CDR3 coding sequence is TGTGCCACCAGGGGGGGTTTCACTGAAGCTTTCTTT.

The rearrangement joins TRBV18 to TRBJ2-7; unclear D gene. This CDR3 is 12 amino acids long. CDR1 is KGHSH and CDR2 is LQKENI in the germline V gene. Deletions cut 6 bases from V and 3 bases from J, with 9 bases between. This chain's CDR3 is CASSGSSYEQYF. The CDR3 coding sequence is TGTGCCAGCTCGGGCTCCAGCTACGAGCAGTACTTC.

This chain links TRBV28 with TRBJ1-6; tentative D call: TRBD1 (6 bases). Per germline, CDR1 MDHEN and CDR2 SYDVKM. This CDR3 contains 16 residues. V was pared by 3 bases and J by 8 bases, with 17 bases between. The CDR3 region has the DNA TGTGCCAGCAGTTTGACGCTCGGGGGGCCGGATTCACCCCTCCACTTT. It translates to CASSLTLGGPDSPLHF.

This rearrangement joins TRBV9 to TRBJ2-1, with 7 bases fitting TRBD2. V was pared by 0 bases and J by 6 bases, with 6 bases of the junction left unmatched. There are 15 residues in the CDR3. Looked up from germline, CDR1 is SGDLS and CDR2 is YYNGEE. CDR3 DNA: TGTGCCAGCAGCGTAGGAGGACTAGGGGCCAATGAGCAGTTCTTC. It codes for CASSVGGLGANEQFF.

The chain employs TRBV12-5 and TRBJ2-2; TRBD1 aligns across 10 bases. This CDR3 is built from 16 residues. The germline gives CDR1 LGHNT, CDR2 FRNRAP. V shed 1 base and J 4 bases; nucleotides not matched to a gene: 3. This CDR3 is CASGLGRTGGTGELFF. In nucleotides, the CDR3 is TGTGCTAGTGGTTTGGGGCGGACAGGGGGCACCGGGGAGCTGTTTTTT.

This clone has just one count. The gene calls are TRBV6-6 and TRBJ1-3; no definite D call. V gave up 8 bases and J gave up 7 bases, with 6 bases separating them. CDR1 MNHNY and CDR2 SVGAGI come from the germline V gene (reference sequence). CDR3 length: 10 amino acids. For the CDR3, the DNA is TGTGCCAGCGTGAGGAACACCATATATTTT. Protein sequence: CASVRNTIYF.

V usage is TRBV10-3 and J usage is TRBJ1-1; tentatively, D is TRBD1 (5 bases). Trimming removed 3 bases at V and 8 bases at J, with 13 bases between. The germline V gene has CDR1 ENHRY and CDR2 SYGVKD. The CDR3 totals 13 residues. DNA of the CDR3: TGTGCCATCAGTGAAGCTGGGGCCGGGGAAGCTTTCTTT. It specifies CAISEAGAGEAFF.

This clone was detected only once. V is TRBV11-2 and J is TRBJ2-7, with D perhaps matching TRBD2 (6 bases). V dropped 1 base and J dropped 0 bases, with 10 bases sitting between them. CDR3 length: 15 amino acids. Per the germline V gene, CDR1 is SGHAT and CDR2 is FQNNGV. Written as DNA, the CDR3 is TGTGCCAGCAGCTTAGGGACTACAAGCTCCTACGAGCAGTACTTC. This codes for CASSLGTTSSYEQYF.

The table lists this clone with a few counts. The genes are TRBV30 and TRBJ2-3; D call uncertain. Deletions cut 1 base from V and 5 bases from J, with 19 bases between. This CDR3 is built from 16 residues. Germline-derived CDR1 and CDR2 are GTSNPN and SVGIG (reference sequence). CDR3 amino acids: CAWSADRSYRGDTQYF. For the CDR3, the DNA is TGTGCCTGGAGTGCCGACCGGAGCTATAGAGGAGATACGCAGTATTTT.

The V and J genes are TRBV5-6 and TRBJ2-7; D possibly corresponds to TRBD1 (6 bases). CDR1 is SGHDT, CDR2 YYEEEE, per germline. V lost 4 bases and J lost 4, with 6 bases in between. This CDR3 has 11 residues. The CDR3 nucleotides read TGTGCCAGCAGCCAGGGGTACGAGCAGTACTTC. Amino acid sequence: CASSQGYEQYF. The full variable domain, rest sourced from reference TRBV5-6 and TRBJ2-7, is DAGVTQSPTHLIKTRGQQVTLRCSPKSGHDTVSWYQQALGQGPQFIFQYYEEEERQRGNFPDRFSGHQFPNYSSELNVNALLLGDSALYLCASSQGYEQYFGPGTRLTVT.

The chain employs TRBV6-4 and TRBJ1-6; 7 bases are a match to TRBD1. The V and J ends lost 7 bases and 8 bases, in that order; junction bases with no gene match: 8. Germline CDR1 reads MRHNA; CDR2 reads SNTAGT. The CDR3 has 14 amino acids. The DNA for the CDR3 is TGTGCCAGCATTAGACAGGGTGAGCATTCACCCCTCCACTTT. Residues: CASIRQGEHSPLHF.

The rearrangement links TRBV3-1 (or the pseudogene TRBV3-2) to TRBJ1-5; 8 bases map to TRBD1. Per the germline V gene, CDR1 is LGHDT and CDR2 is YNNKEL (reference sequence). The CDR3 is 15 amino acids. Germline trimming cut 3 bases from V and 4 bases from J; bases unmatched to any gene: 5. CDR3 coding DNA: TGTGCCAGCAGCCAGACAGGGGCAGGGAATCAGCCCCAGCATTTT. Residues: CASSQTGAGNQPQHF.

This clone was detected only a few times. Compared with germline, one end of the junction differs, possibly owing to a read error. This chain uses TRBV7-7 with TRBJ2-1, with D unclear. This CDR3 is built from 15 residues. Germline lookup yields CDR1 SSHAT and CDR2 FNYEAQ (reference sequence). The DNA for the CDR3 is TGTGCTAGCAGCTCCAACCCGCTAAGTAGTACTGAGCAGTTCTTC. This encodes CASSSNPLSSTEQFF.

The gene calls are TRBV18 and TRBJ2-3; D is unresolved. Germline V gene lookup returns CDR1 KGHSH and CDR2 LQKENI. CDR3 size: 12 residues. With 6 bases removed from V and 0 bases from J, the gap between germline ends came to 4 bases. The CDR3 bases are TGTGCCAGCTCCCTCAGCACAGATACGCAGTATTTT. It codes for CASSLSTDTQYF. The full variable domain, with the rest looked up from reference TRBV18 and TRBJ2-3, is NAGVMQNPRHLVRRRGQEARLRCSPMKGHSHVYWYRQLPEEGLKFMVYLQKENIIDESGMPKERFSAEFPKEGPSILRIQQVVRGDSAAYFCASSLSTDTQYFGPGTRLTVL.

This clone was seen a handful of times. The chain recombines TRBV13 with TRBJ1-2; 9 bases are shared with TRBD1. V shed 4 bases and J 4 bases; nucleotides not matched to a gene: 10. From germline, CDR1 is PRHDT and CDR2 FYEKMQ (reference sequence). The CDR3 loop spans 16 amino acids. The CDR3 sequence is CASSSYSTGGSYGYTF. Written as DNA, the CDR3 is TGTGCCAGCAGCTCCTACTCCACAGGGGGCTCCTATGGCTACACCTTC.